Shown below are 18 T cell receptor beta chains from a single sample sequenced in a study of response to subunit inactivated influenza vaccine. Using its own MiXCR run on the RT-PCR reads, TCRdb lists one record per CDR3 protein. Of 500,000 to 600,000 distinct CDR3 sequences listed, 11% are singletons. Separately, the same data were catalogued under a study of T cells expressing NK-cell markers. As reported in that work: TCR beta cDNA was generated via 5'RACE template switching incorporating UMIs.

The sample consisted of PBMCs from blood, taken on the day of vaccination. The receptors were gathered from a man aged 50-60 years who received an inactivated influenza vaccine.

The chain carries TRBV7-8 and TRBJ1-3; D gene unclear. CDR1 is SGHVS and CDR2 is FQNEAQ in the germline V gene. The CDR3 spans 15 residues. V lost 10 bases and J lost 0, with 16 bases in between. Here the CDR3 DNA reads TGTGCCAACACTTGGGCGGTCAACTCTGGAAACACCATATATTTT. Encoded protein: CANTWAVNSGNTIYF.

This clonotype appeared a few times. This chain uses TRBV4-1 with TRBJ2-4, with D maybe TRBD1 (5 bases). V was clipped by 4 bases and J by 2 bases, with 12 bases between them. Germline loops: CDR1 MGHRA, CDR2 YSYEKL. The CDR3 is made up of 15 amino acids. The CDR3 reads CASSRGQGTKNIQYF. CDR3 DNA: TGCGCCAGCAGCCGTGGGCAGGGAACCAAAAACATTCAGTACTTC.

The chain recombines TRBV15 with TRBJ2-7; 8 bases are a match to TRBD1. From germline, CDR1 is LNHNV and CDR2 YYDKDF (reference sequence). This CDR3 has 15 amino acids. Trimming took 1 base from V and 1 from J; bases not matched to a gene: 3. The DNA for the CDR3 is TGTGCCACCAGCAGAGGGCAGGGGGCTTCCTACGAGCAGTACTTC. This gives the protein CATSRGQGASYEQYF.

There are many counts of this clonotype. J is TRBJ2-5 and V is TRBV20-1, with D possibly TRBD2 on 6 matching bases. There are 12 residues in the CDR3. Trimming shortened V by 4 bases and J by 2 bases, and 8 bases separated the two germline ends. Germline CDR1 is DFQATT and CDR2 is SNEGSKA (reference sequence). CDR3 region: CSATGGQETQYF. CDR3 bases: TGCAGTGCTACTGGGGGGCAAGAGACCCAGTACTTC.

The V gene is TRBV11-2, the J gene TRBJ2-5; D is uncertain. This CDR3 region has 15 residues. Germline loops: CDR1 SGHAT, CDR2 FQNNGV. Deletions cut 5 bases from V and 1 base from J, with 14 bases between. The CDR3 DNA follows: TGTGCCAGCAGCCACCTCGTGCCGGGCCAAGAGACCCAGTACTTC. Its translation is CASSHLVPGQETQYF.

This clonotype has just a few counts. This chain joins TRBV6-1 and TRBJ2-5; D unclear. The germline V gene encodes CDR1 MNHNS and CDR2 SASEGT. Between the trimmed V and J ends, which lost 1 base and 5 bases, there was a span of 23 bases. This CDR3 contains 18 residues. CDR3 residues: CASSEGSLRRVLTETQYF. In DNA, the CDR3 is TGTGCCAGCAGTGAAGGGTCCCTACGCAGAGTACTTACGGAGACCCAGTACTTC.

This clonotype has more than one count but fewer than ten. The CDR3: CASSPRDRLIQTQYF. CDR3 bases: TGTGCCAGCAGCCCTCGGGACAGACTCATCCAGACCCAGTACTTC. V is TRBV3-1 and J is TRBJ2-5, with 7 bases aligning to TRBD1. V dropped 4 bases and J dropped 6; count of bases not matched to a gene: 11. Germline assignment: CDR1 LGHDT and CDR2 YNNKEL (reference sequence). This CDR3 is built from 15 residues.

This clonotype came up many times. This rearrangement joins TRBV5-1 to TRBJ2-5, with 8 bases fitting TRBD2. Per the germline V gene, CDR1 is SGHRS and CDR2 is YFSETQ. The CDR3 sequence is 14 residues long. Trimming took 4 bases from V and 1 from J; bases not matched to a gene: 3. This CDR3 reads CASSPGTSQETQYF. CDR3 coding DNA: TGCGCCAGCAGCCCGGGGACTAGCCAAGAGACCCAGTACTTC.

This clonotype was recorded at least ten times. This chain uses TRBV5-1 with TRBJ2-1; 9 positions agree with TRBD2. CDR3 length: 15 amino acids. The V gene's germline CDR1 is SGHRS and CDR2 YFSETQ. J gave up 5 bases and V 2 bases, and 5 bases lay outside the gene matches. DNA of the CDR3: TGCGCCAGCAGCTTCCGGGCGGGAGGGGACAATGAGCAGTTCTTC. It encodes CASSFRAGGDNEQFF.

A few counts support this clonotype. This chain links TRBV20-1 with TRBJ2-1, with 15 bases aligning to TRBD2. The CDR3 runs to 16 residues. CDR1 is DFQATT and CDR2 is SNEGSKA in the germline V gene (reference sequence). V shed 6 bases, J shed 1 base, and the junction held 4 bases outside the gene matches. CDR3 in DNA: TGCAGTGCCATGGGACTAGCGGGAGGATCCTACAATGAGCAGTTCTTC. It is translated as CSAMGLAGGSYNEQFF.

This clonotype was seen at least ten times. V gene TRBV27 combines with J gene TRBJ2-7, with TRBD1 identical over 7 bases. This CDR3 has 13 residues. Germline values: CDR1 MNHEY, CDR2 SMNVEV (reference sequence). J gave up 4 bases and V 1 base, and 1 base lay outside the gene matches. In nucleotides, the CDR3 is TGTGCCAGCAGTTTATACAGGGGTTACGAGCAGTACTTC. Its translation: CASSLYRGYEQYF.

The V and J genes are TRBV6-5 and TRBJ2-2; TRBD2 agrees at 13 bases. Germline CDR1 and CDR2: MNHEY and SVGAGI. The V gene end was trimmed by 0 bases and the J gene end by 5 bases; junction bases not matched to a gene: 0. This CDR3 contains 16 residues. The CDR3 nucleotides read TGTGCCAGCAGTTACTCGACTAGCGGGGGGACCGGGGAGCTGTTTTTT. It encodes CASSYSTSGGTGELFF.

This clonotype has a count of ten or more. The CDR3 here is CSARYRHTEAFF. DNA of the CDR3: TGCAGTGCTAGGTACAGACACACTGAAGCTTTCTTT. The chain combines TRBV20-1 with TRBJ1-1, with no clear D. Trimming removed 3 bases from V and 3 bases from J, with 8 bases in between. Looked up from germline, CDR1 is DFQATT and CDR2 is SNEGSKA (reference sequence). CDR3 length equals 12 residues.

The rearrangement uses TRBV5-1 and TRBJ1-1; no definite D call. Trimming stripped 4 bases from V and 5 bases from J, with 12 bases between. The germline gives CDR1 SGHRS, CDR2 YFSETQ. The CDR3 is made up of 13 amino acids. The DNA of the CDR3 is TGCGCCAGCAGCGGACGGACGGGGACTGAAGCTTTCTTT. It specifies CASSGRTGTEAFF.

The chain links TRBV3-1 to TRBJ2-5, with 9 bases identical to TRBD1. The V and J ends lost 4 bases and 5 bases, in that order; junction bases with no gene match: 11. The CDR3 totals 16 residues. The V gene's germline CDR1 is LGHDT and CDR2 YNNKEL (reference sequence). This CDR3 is CASSRELTGGSETQYF. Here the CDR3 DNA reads TGTGCCAGCAGCCGCGAACTTACAGGGGGCTCGGAGACCCAGTACTTC.

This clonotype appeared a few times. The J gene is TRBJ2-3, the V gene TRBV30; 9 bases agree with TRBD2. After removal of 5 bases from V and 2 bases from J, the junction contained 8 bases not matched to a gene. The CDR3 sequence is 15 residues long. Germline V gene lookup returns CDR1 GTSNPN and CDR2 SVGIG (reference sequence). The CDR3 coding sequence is TGTGCCTGGGGCGGACTAGCGCGTGACACAGATACGCAGTATTTT. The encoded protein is CAWGGLARDTDTQYF.

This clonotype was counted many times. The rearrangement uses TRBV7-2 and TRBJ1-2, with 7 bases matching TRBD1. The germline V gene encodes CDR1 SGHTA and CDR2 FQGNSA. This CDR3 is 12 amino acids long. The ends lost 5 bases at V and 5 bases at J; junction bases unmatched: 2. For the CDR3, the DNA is TGTGCCAGCAGCGTACAGGGGTATGGCTACACCTTC. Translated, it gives CASSVQGYGYTF.

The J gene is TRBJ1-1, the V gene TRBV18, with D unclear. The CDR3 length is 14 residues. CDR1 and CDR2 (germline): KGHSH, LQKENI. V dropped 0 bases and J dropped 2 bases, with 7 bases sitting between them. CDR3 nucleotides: TGTGCCAGCTCACCACCCCCGGGTAACACTGAAGCTTTCTTT. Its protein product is CASSPPPGNTEAFF.